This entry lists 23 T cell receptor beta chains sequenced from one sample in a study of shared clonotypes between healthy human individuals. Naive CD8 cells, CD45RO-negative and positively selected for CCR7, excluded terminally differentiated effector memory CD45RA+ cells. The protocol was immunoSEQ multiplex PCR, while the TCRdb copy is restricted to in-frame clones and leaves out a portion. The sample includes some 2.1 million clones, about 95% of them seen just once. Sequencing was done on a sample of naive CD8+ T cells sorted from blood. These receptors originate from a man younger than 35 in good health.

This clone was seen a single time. The CDR3: CASSGDRAEAFF. CDR3 bases: TGTGCCAGCAGTGGAGACAGGGCCGAAGCTTTCTTT. The V and J genes are TRBV27 and TRBJ1-1; 7 bases line up with TRBD1. With 5 bases clipped from V and 8 bases from J, the junction kept 5 bases outside the gene matches. The V gene's germline CDR1 is MNHEY and CDR2 SMNVEV (reference sequence). The CDR3 runs 12 residues.

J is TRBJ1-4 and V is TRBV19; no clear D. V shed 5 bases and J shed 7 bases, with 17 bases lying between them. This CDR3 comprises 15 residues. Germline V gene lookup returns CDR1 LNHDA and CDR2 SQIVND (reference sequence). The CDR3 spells CASSLGPVPTEKLFF. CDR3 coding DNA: TGTGCCAGTAGTCTCGGACCTGTTCCAACTGAAAAACTGTTTTTT.

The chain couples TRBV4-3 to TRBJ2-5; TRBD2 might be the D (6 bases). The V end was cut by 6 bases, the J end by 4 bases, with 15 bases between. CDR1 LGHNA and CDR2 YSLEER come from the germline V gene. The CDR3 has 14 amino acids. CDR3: CASSPRNGGETQYF. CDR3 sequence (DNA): TGCGCCAGCAGTCCTCGTAACGGGGGAGAGACCCAGTACTTC.

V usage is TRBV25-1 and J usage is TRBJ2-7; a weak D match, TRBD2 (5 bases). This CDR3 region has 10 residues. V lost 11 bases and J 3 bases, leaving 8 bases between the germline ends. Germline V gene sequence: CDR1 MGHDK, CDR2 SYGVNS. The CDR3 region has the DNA TGTGCCGGTCGGGGCTACGAGCAGTACTTC. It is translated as CAGRGYEQYF.

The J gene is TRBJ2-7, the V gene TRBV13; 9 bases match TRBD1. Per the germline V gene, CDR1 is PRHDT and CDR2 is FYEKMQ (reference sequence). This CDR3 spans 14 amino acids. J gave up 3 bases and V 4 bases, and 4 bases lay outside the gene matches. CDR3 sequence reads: CASSSGTGNYEQYF. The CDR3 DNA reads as TGTGCCAGCAGCTCCGGGACAGGGAACTACGAGCAGTACTTC.

CDR3 nucleotides: TGCGCCAGCAGCCAAGATGCTGAGGGTCCGGCTAATGAAAAACTGTTTTTT. Translated, it gives CASSQDAEGPANEKLFF. The chain joins TRBV4-3 to TRBJ1-4; D is uncertain. Per the germline V gene, CDR1 is LGHNA and CDR2 is YSLEER. V lost 0 bases, J lost 3 bases, and 14 bases lay in between. This CDR3 is 17 amino acids long.

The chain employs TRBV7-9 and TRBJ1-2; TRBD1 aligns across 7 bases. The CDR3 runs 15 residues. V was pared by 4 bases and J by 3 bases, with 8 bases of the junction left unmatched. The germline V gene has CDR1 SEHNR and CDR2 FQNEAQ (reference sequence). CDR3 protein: CASSSPRGLDYGYTF. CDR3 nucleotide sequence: TGTGCCAGCAGCTCGCCGAGGGGGCTAGACTATGGCTACACCTTC.

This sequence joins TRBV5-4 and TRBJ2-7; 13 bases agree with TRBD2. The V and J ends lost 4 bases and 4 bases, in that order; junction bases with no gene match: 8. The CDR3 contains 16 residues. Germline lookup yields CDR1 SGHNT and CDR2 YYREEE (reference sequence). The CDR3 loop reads CASSATGLAGIYEQYF. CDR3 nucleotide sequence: TGTGCCAGCAGCGCCACGGGACTAGCGGGAATATACGAGCAGTACTTC.

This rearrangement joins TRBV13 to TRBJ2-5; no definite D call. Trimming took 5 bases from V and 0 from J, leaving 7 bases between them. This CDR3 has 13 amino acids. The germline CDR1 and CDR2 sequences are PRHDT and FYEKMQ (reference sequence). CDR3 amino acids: CASSTRYQETQYF. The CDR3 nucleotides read TGTGCCAGCAGCACCAGGTACCAAGAGACCCAGTACTTC. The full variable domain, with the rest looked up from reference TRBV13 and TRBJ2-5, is AAGVIQSPRHLIKEKRETATLKCYPIPRHDTVYWYQQGPGQDPQFLISFYEKMQSDKGSIPDRFSAQQFSDYHSELNMSSLELGDSALYFCASSTRYQETQYFGPGTRLLVL.

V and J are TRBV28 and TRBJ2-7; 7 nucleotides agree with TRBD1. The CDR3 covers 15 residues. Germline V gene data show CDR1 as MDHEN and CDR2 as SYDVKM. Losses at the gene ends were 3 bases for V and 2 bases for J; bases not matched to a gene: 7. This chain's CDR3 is CASSFGQGVAYEQYF. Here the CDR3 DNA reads TGTGCCAGCAGTTTCGGGCAGGGGGTGGCCTACGAGCAGTACTTC.

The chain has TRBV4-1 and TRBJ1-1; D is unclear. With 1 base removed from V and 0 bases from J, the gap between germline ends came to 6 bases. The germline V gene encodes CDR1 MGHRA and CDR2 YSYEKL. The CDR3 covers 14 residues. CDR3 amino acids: CASSQAKVNTEAFF. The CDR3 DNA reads TGCGCCAGCAGCCAAGCCAAGGTGAACACTGAAGCTTTCTTT.

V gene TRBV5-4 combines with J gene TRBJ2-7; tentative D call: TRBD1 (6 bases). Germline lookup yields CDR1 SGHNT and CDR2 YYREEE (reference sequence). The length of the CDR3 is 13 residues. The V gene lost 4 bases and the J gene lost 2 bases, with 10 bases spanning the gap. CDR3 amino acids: CASSMDSPYEQYF. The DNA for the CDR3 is TGTGCCAGCAGCATGGACAGCCCCTACGAGCAGTACTTC.

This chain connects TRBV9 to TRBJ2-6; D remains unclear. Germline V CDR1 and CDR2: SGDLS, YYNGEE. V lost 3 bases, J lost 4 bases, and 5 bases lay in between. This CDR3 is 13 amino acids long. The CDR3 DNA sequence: TGTGCCAGCAGCGGCCAGGGGGCCAACGTCCTGACTTTC. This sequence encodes CASSGQGANVLTF.

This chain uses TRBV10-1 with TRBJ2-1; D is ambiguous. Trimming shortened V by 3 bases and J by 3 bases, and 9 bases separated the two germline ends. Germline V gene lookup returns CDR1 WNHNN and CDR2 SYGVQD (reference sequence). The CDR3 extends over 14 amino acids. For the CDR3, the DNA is TGCGCCAGCAGTGATGGTATGGTCTACAATGAGCAGTTCTTC. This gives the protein CASSDGMVYNEQFF.

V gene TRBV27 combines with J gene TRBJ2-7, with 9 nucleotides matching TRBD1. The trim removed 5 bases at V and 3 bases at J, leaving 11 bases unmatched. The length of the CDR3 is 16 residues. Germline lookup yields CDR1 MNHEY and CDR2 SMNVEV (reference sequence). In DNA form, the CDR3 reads TGTGCCAGCAGTCCATGGACAGGGGCAGTCGTCTACGAGCAGTACTTC. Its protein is CASSPWTGAVVYEQYF.

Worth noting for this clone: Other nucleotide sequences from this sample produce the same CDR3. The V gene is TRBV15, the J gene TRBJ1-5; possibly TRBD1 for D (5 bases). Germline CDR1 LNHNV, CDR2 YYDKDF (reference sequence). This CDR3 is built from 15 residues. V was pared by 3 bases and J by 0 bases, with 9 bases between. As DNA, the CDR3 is TGTGCCACCAGCAGCGGGACGGTTAGCAATCAGCCCCAGCATTTT. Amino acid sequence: CATSSGTVSNQPQHF.

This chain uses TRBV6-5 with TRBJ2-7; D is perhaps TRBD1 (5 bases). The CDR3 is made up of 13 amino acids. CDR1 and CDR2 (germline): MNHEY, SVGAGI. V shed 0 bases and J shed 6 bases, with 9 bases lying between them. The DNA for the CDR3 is TGTGCCAGCAGTTACTCGCAGGGAAGCGAGCAGTACTTC. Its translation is CASSYSQGSEQYF.

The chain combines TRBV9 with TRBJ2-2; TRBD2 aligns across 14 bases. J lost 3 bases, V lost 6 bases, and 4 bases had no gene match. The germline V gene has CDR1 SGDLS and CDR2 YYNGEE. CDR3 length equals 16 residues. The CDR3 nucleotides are TGTGCCAGCAACCAGGGACTAGCGGGAGACACCGGGGAGCTGTTTTTT. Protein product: CASNQGLAGDTGELFF.

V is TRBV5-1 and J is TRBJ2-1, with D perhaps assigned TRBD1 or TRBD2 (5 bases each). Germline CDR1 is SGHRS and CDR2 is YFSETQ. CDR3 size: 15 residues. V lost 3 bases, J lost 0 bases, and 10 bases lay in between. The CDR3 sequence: CASSYRDGSYNEQFF. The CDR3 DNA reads TGCGCCAGCAGCTACCGGGACGGCTCCTACAATGAGCAGTTCTTC.

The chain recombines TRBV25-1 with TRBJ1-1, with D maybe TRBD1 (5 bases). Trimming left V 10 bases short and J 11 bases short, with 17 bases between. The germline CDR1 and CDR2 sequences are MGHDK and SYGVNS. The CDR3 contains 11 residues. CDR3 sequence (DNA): TGTGCCACCTCGTGGGGGGTGGGGGCTTTCTTT. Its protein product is CATSWGVGAFF.

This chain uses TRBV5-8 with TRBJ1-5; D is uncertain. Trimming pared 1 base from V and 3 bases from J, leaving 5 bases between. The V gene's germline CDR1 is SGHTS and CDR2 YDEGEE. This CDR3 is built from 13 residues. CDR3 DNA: TGTGCCAGCAGCTTGCTGTACAATCAGCCCCAGCATTTT. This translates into CASSLLYNQPQHF. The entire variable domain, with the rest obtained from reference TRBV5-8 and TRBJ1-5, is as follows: EAGVTQSPTHLIKTRGQQATLRCSPISGHTSVYWYQQALGLGLQFLLWYDEGEERNRGNFPPRFSGRQFPNYSSELNVNALELEDSALYLCASSLLYNQPQHFGDGTRLSIL.

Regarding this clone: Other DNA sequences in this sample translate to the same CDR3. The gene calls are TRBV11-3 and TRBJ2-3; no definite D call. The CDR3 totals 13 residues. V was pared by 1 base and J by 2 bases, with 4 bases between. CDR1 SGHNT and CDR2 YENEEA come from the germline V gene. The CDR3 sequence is CASSLVLTDTQYF. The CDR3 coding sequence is TGTGCCAGCAGCTTAGTTCTCACAGATACGCAGTATTTT. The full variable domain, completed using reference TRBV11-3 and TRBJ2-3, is EAGVVQSPRYKIIEKKQPVAFWCNPISGHNTLYWYLQNLGQGPELLIRYENEEAVDDSQLPKDRFSAERLKGVDSTLKIQPAELGDSAVYLCASSLVLTDTQYFGPGTRLTVL.

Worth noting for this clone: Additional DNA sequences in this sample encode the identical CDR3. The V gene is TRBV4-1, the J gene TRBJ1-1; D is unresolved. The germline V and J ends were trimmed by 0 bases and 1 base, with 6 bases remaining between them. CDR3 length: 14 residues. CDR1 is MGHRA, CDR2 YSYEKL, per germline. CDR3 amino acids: CASSQEPRNTEAFF. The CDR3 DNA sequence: TGCGCCAGCAGCCAAGAGCCCAGGAACACTGAAGCTTTCTTT.